The rows below give T cell receptor beta chains drawn from one sample of a study of technical replicates of blood from several donors. Method: immunoSEQ multiplex PCR; TCRdb's copy keeps in-frame clones and lacks some. The repertoire holds around 61,000 clones, with 95% to 98% as singletons. The sequencing sample was made of T cells isolated from PBMCs. The source is a human donor in good health. Both conserved end residues are part of each CDR3. The order of the fields is V gene, clone size, D gene, J gene, CDR3 DNA, CDR3 protein. D genes are given only for firm matches. A clone size is listed for some rows: how often the clone was seen (once, few, many), or a class if it is expanded.

v_call: TRBV6-5
clone_size: .
d_call: .
j_call: TRBJ1-2
cdr3_nt: TGTGCCAGCATTACCCGTTCGGGTGGCTACACCTTC
cdr3_aa: CASITRSGGYTF

v_call: TRBV12-5
clone_size: .
d_call: .
j_call: TRBJ2-1
cdr3_nt: TGTGCTAGTGGTCCGGACAGTTACAATGAGCAGTTCTTC
cdr3_aa: CASGPDSYNEQFF

v_call: TRBV18
clone_size: .
d_call: TRBD1
j_call: TRBJ2-7
cdr3_nt: TGTGCCAGCTCACCGTCAACAGGGGGTTGGGAGCAGTACTTC
cdr3_aa: CASSPSTGGWEQYF

v_call: TRBV5-1
clone_size: .
d_call: TRBD2
j_call: TRBJ2-3
cdr3_nt: TGCGCCAGCAGCTTTTATTCCGGGACTACCACAGATACGCAGTATTTT
cdr3_aa: CASSFYSGTTTDTQYF

v_call: TRBV29-1
clone_size: .
d_call: .
j_call: TRBJ2-3
cdr3_nt: TGCAGCGCGAGCGGGACATCGGGACGAGATACGCAGTATTTT
cdr3_aa: CSASGTSGRDTQYF

v_call: TRBV28
clone_size: .
d_call: .
j_call: TRBJ1-2
cdr3_nt: TGTGCCAGCAGTTTATTGTCGTATGGCTACACCTTC
cdr3_aa: CASSLLSYGYTF

v_call: TRBV28
clone_size: .
d_call: .
j_call: TRBJ2-1
cdr3_nt: TGTGCCAGCGGTTTTACGCGGGCAAACAATGAGCAGTTCTTC
cdr3_aa: CASGFTRANNEQFF

v_call: TRBV7-9
clone_size: .
d_call: TRBD1
j_call: TRBJ2-7
cdr3_nt: TGTGCCAGCAGCCCCGGGACAGGGACCTACGAGCAGTACTTC
cdr3_aa: CASSPGTGTYEQYF

v_call: TRBV5-1
clone_size: .
d_call: .
j_call: TRBJ2-3
cdr3_nt: TGCGCCAGCAGCTTGGAGGCGGGAGATACGCAGTATTTT
cdr3_aa: CASSLEAGDTQYF

v_call: TRBV28
clone_size: .
d_call: .
j_call: TRBJ2-7
cdr3_nt: TGTGCCAGCAGTTTAGAAAAGGCAGGGACCTACGAGCAGTACTTC
cdr3_aa: CASSLEKAGTYEQYF

v_call: TRBV10-3
clone_size: .
d_call: TRBD2
j_call: TRBJ2-2
cdr3_nt: TGTGCCATCAGTGACCTACCGAGCGGGAGGAACACCGGGGAGCTGTTTTTT
cdr3_aa: CAISDLPSGRNTGELFF

v_call: TRBV6-1
clone_size: .
d_call: .
j_call: TRBJ1-5
cdr3_nt: TGTGCCTGCAGGTACAATAGCAATCAGCCCCAGCATTTT
cdr3_aa: CACRYNSNQPQHF

v_call: TRBV27
clone_size: .
d_call: TRBD1
j_call: TRBJ2-7
cdr3_nt: TGTGCCAGCAGTTTAGTAGGGGGCGCGATAGTTGGCAGCTACGAGCAGTACTTC
cdr3_aa: CASSLVGGAIVGSYEQYF

v_call: TRBV9
clone_size: .
d_call: .
j_call: TRBJ2-2
cdr3_nt: TGTGCCAGCAGTACTACGTTAGGGGGGGCCAACATAGTCGGGGAGCTGTTTTTT
cdr3_aa: CASSTTLGGANIVGELFF

v_call: TRBV11-2
clone_size: once
d_call: TRBD1
j_call: TRBJ1-1
cdr3_nt: TGTGCCAGCAGCCAGAAATCACGTTGGACAGGGTTGAACACTGAAGCTTTCTTT
cdr3_aa: CASSQKSRWTGLNTEAFF

v_call: TRBV7-2
clone_size: .
d_call: .
j_call: TRBJ1-4
cdr3_nt: TGTGCCAGCAGTAGGGGACACACTGAAAAACTGTTTTTT
cdr3_aa: CASSRGHTEKLFF

v_call: TRBV6-5
clone_size: .
d_call: .
j_call: TRBJ2-3
cdr3_nt: TGTGCCAGCACCCCAGTCTCTAGCACAGATACGCAGTATTTT
cdr3_aa: CASTPVSSTDTQYF

v_call: TRBV7-6
clone_size: .
d_call: .
j_call: TRBJ2-5
cdr3_nt: TGTGCCAGCAGCGACGGACTTTCAGAAACCCAGTACTTC
cdr3_aa: CASSDGLSETQYF

v_call: TRBV13
clone_size: .
d_call: .
j_call: TRBJ1-6
cdr3_nt: TGTGCCAGCAGCTTCCCACGGGGACTAAATTCACCCCTCCACTTT
cdr3_aa: CASSFPRGLNSPLHF

v_call: TRBV19
clone_size: .
d_call: .
j_call: TRBJ2-7
cdr3_nt: TGTGCCAGTTGTCGGGGATCCCCCTACGAGCAGTACTTC
cdr3_aa: CASCRGSPYEQYF

v_call: TRBV4-1
clone_size: .
d_call: TRBD2
j_call: TRBJ2-1
cdr3_nt: TGCGCCAGCAGCCAAGGGAGCGGGAGCAGCAATGAGCAGTTCTTC
cdr3_aa: CASSQGSGSSNEQFF

v_call: TRBV6-1
clone_size: .
d_call: .
j_call: TRBJ1-2
cdr3_nt: TGTGCCAGCAGTGCTATAGTATATGGCTACACCTTC
cdr3_aa: CASSAIVYGYTF

v_call: TRBV6-1
clone_size: .
d_call: .
j_call: TRBJ1-2
cdr3_nt: TGTGCCAGCAGGAGGAGTAACTATGGCTACACCTTC
cdr3_aa: CASRRSNYGYTF

v_call: TRBV2
clone_size: .
d_call: .
j_call: TRBJ2-6
cdr3_nt: TGTGCCAGCAGTGCAGGGCCGATCTCTGGGGCCAACGTCCTGACTTTC
cdr3_aa: CASSAGPISGANVLTF

v_call: TRBV2
clone_size: .
d_call: TRBD1
j_call: TRBJ2-2
cdr3_nt: TGTGCCAGCAGTGTTTCTACAGGGGGGACGAACACCGGGGAGCTGTTTTTT
cdr3_aa: CASSVSTGGTNTGELFF

v_call: TRBV29-1
clone_size: .
d_call: TRBD1
j_call: TRBJ2-2
cdr3_nt: TGCAGCGCCGAGACAGGGGGGACCGGGGAGCTGTTTTTT
cdr3_aa: CSAETGGTGELFF